This TCR beta chain was retrieved from a study of early T cells in non-severe SARS-CoV-2 infection. The CDR3 has 12 amino acids. The germline V gene encodes CDR1 SGHTA and CDR2 FQGNSA. V lost 10 bases to trimming and J lost 8 bases, with 14 bases between them. The table lists this clonotype with many counts. What it binds is unknown. General study findings and limits: Matches to VDJdb favored anti-spike CD8 responses and missed private and CD4 specificities.

The protocol attached unique molecular identifiers to individual cDNA molecules. TCRdb ran MiXCR on the 5' RACE reads and lists one entry per CDR3 protein. The table has some 45,000 distinct CDR3 sequences, almost 7.5% seen once. This TCR derives from an adult who was a healthcare worker with PCR-confirmed SARS-CoV-2 infection or an uninfected control (not recorded which). V gene TRBV7-2 combines with J gene TRBJ2-2; D unclear. The sequenced material came from whole blood. The CDR3 DNA is TGTGCCACCTCCCGGTATGGTGGGGAGCTGTTTTTT. It yields the protein CATSRYGGELFF.